This passage covers 20 T cell receptor beta chains from one sample sequenced in a study of neurological immune-mediated disorders. In TCRdb, the 5' RACE reads were re-called with MiXCR into one record per CDR3 protein. The sample has more than 13,000 distinct CDR3 sequences; approximately 7% are singletons. Sequenced: CD8+ T cells from blood. The receptors come from a middle-aged woman in good health.

This clonotype was observed many times. The gene calls are TRBV20-1 and TRBJ2-3, with 9 bases that match TRBD1. Germline CDR1 and CDR2: DFQATT and SNEGSKA (reference sequence). J was trimmed by 6 bases and V by 5 bases; bases with no gene match: 0. The CDR3 contains 11 residues. The CDR3 loop is CSAGTGDTQYF. The CDR3, as DNA: TGCAGTGCTGGGACAGGGGATACGCAGTATTTT.

In this sample, this clonotype is medium-sized (0.01 to 0.1%). The CDR3 loop is CASSFQGDSNQPQHF. Here the CDR3 DNA reads TGTGCCAGCAGTTTCCAGGGGGATAGCAATCAGCCCCAGCATTTT. The chain recombines TRBV27 with TRBJ1-5; 7 nucleotides match TRBD1. The CDR3 covers 15 residues. The J segment lost 0 bases and the V segment lost 3 bases, leaving 2 bases of the junction unmatched. Germline loops: CDR1 MNHEY, CDR2 SMNVEV (reference sequence).

This clonotype was seen ten or more times. The gene calls are TRBV20-1 and TRBJ2-7; 12 nucleotides match TRBD2. CDR3 length equals 19 residues. The germline CDR1 and CDR2 sequences are DFQATT and SNEGSKA (reference sequence). V gave up 0 bases and J gave up 2 bases; unmatched junction bases: 14. CDR3 DNA: TGCAGTGCTAGAGATTTTGAGGCTAGCGGGAGGGCCACCCCCTACGAGCAGTACTTC. Translating it yields CSARDFEASGRATPYEQYF.

In its sample, this clonotype was seen many times. The genes are TRBV11-1 and TRBJ2-3; D uncertain. This CDR3 has 15 amino acids. The V gene lost 2 bases and the J gene lost 1 base, with 10 bases spanning the gap. CDR1 and CDR2 from the germline V gene are SGHAT and FQDESV (reference sequence). CDR3 sequence (DNA): TGTGCCAGCAGCTTATACGACCAAGGCACAGATACGCAGTATTTT. Encoded protein: CASSLYDQGTDTQYF.

In this sample, this clonotype turned up many times. V gene TRBV5-1 combines with J gene TRBJ1-1; 7 bases match TRBD1. Germline CDR1 SGHRS, CDR2 YFSETQ. V was clipped by 2 bases and J by 1 base; unmatched bases: 5. This CDR3 is 15 amino acids long. The CDR3 loop is CASSLSGTANTEAFF. The CDR3 region has the DNA TGCGCCAGCAGCTTATCCGGGACAGCGAACACTGAAGCTTTCTTT.

Many counts were recorded for this clonotype. The V call is TRBV7-2, the J call TRBJ2-3, with 9 bases lining up with TRBD2. The CDR3 contains 17 residues. V trimming: 5 bases; J trimming: 2 bases; junction bases outside the gene matches: 11. The germline V gene encodes CDR1 SGHTA and CDR2 FQGNSA. The CDR3 reads CASSLPTSGPYTDTQYF. As DNA, the CDR3 is TGTGCCAGCAGCCTTCCTACTAGCGGGCCTTACACAGATACGCAGTATTTT. Together with reference TRBV7-2 and TRBJ2-3, the CDR3 gives the full variable domain: GAGVSQSPSNKVTEKGKDVELRCDPISGHTALYWYRQSLGQGLEFLIYFQGNSAPDKSGLPSDRFSAERTGGSVSTLTIQRTQQEDSAVYLCASSLPTSGPYTDTQYFGPGTRLTVL.

This clonotype was seen many times. The chain combines TRBV24-1 with TRBJ2-5; possible D gene TRBD2, 5 bases. This CDR3 spans 14 amino acids. Trimming stripped 0 bases from V and 3 bases from J, with 7 bases between. The germline V gene has CDR1 KGHDR and CDR2 SFDVKD. CDR3 nucleotides: TGTGCCACCAGTGATTTGGACGGGGAAGAGACCCAGTACTTC. The encoded protein is CATSDLDGEETQYF.

Many counts were recorded for this clonotype. The rearrangement uses TRBV3-1 and TRBJ2-1; D may be TRBD1 (5 bases). Trimming left V 0 bases short and J 4 bases short, with 16 bases between. Germline-derived CDR1 and CDR2 are LGHDT and YNNKEL (reference sequence). This CDR3 comprises 17 residues. The CDR3 nucleotides read TGTGCCAGCAGCCAAGATCTCACCACAGGCTTGTACAATGAGCAGTTCTTC. Protein: CASSQDLTTGLYNEQFF.

This clonotype occurred many times. The J gene is TRBJ2-3, the V gene TRBV12-3 or TRBV12-4; possibly TRBD1 or TRBD2 for D (7 bases each). The CDR3 is 12 residues long. The V gene lost 7 bases and the J gene lost 11 bases, with 16 bases spanning the gap. The CDR3 nucleotides are TGTGCCAGCACCTGGGAGGGGGCGAAGCAGTATTTT. This translates into CASTWEGAKQYF.

In its sample, this clonotype ranks as medium-sized. The chain combines TRBV5-1 with TRBJ2-3; D gene ambiguous. Per germline, CDR1 SGHRS and CDR2 YFSETQ. Trimming pared 5 bases from V and 0 bases from J, leaving 10 bases between. The CDR3 totals 14 residues. CDR3 coding DNA: TGCGCCAGCAGGGTACCCGAAAGCACAGATACGCAGTATTTT. Translation gives CASRVPESTDTQYF.

This clonotype occurred many times. The genes are TRBV4-1 and TRBJ1-5; 7 bases line up with TRBD1. The V gene's germline CDR1 is MGHRA and CDR2 YSYEKL. Trimming at V came to 5 bases and at J to 5 bases, leaving 12 bases not matched to a gene. The CDR3 is made up of 16 amino acids. Here the CDR3 DNA reads TGCGCCAGCAGCGGAGAGGGGGACAGATCACATCAGCCCCAGCATTTT. Protein product: CASSGEGDRSHQPQHF.

This clonotype appeared many times. V and J are TRBV20-1 and TRBJ1-2, with a possible D match to TRBD1 (5 bases). Germline V gene data show CDR1 as DFQATT and CDR2 as SNEGSKA (reference sequence). The CDR3 spans 15 residues. Trimming left V 0 bases short and J 3 bases short, with 14 bases between. CDR3 in amino acids: CSARDIRGRHYGYTF. The DNA of the CDR3 is TGCAGTGCTAGAGATATTCGGGGCAGACACTATGGCTACACCTTC.

In its sample, this clonotype was seen many times. The V and J genes are TRBV7-8 and TRBJ1-1; no definite D call. This CDR3 is 12 amino acids long. Germline V lookup: CDR1 SGHVS, CDR2 FQNEAQ. Trimming left V 5 bases short and J 6 bases short, with 10 bases between. The chain's CDR3 is CASSMDLAEAFF. CDR3 nucleotide sequence: TGTGCCAGCAGCATGGATCTAGCTGAAGCTTTCTTT.

This clonotype was found many times. The rearrangement uses TRBV5-1 and TRBJ2-1; the D is unclear. V lost 4 bases and J 0 bases, leaving 14 bases between the germline ends. The CDR3 is made up of 16 amino acids. Germline V gene lookup returns CDR1 SGHRS and CDR2 YFSETQ. CDR3 protein: CASSLSPGSSYNEQFF. The CDR3 bases are TGCGCCAGCAGCCTCTCCCCAGGAAGCTCCTACAATGAGCAGTTCTTC.

V and J are TRBV7-2 and TRBJ2-7; tentative D call: TRBD1 (6 bases). This CDR3 is 13 amino acids long. The V end was cut by 7 bases, the J end by 5 bases, with 15 bases between. Germline V gene sequence: CDR1 SGHTA, CDR2 FQGNSA. The CDR3 DNA is TGTGCCAGCAACCAGGGGTGGGGAGACGAGCAGTACTTC. Translated: CASNQGWGDEQYF.

This clonotype was seen repeatedly, ten times or more. This chain connects TRBV4-1 to TRBJ1-1; D is ambiguous. The CDR3 sequence is 15 residues long. The germline V and J ends were trimmed by 1 base and 0 bases, with 9 bases remaining between them. In germline, CDR1 is MGHRA, CDR2 YSYEKL. CDR3 DNA: TGCGCCAGCAGCCAAGGTCACGGAATGAACACTGAAGCTTTCTTT. Translated, it gives CASSQGHGMNTEAFF.

This clonotype has a count of ten or more. The chain joins TRBV20-1 to TRBJ2-3; perhaps TRBD2 as D (7 bases). The V gene lost 3 bases and the J gene lost 6 bases, with 19 bases spanning the gap. Germline CDR1 is DFQATT and CDR2 is SNEGSKA (reference sequence). This CDR3 region has 15 residues. The CDR3 is CSARLWAGAFDTQYF. The CDR3 coding sequence is TGCAGTGCTAGGTTATGGGCGGGGGCTTTTGATACGCAGTATTTT.

This clonotype was observed at least ten times. This chain uses TRBV20-1 with TRBJ2-1; TRBD2 matches at 8 bases. The CDR3 runs to 17 residues. Unmatched junction bases numbered 14, after V lost 3 bases and J lost 4 bases. CDR1 DFQATT and CDR2 SNEGSKA come from the germline V gene (reference sequence). The CDR3 sequence: CSARAPLLADFYNEQFF. The CDR3 DNA is TGCAGTGCTAGGGCCCCTTTACTAGCGGACTTTTACAATGAGCAGTTCTTC.

In its sample, this clonotype was seen many times. The chain combines TRBV20-1 with TRBJ1-5; D remains ambiguous. Germline V lookup: CDR1 DFQATT, CDR2 SNEGSKA (reference sequence). The CDR3 has 13 amino acids. Deletions cut 1 base from V and 3 bases from J, with 7 bases between. CDR3 residues: CSARGQDNQPQHF. The CDR3 DNA reads as TGCAGTGCTAGAGGCCAAGACAATCAGCCCCAGCATTTT.

This clonotype was observed many times. This rearrangement joins TRBV20-1 to TRBJ2-7; 9 nucleotides line up with TRBD1. The germline CDR1 and CDR2 sequences are DFQATT and SNEGSKA (reference sequence). The CDR3 is made up of 15 amino acids. Unmatched junction bases numbered 8, after V lost 2 bases and J lost 3 bases. The CDR3 sequence: CSARTRGQGIYEQYF. The CDR3, as DNA: TGCAGTGCTAGAACGCGGGGACAGGGCATCTACGAGCAGTACTTC.